These 19 T cell receptor beta chains were all obtained from the same sample, sequenced in a study of T cells in Graves' hyperthyroidism and ophthalmopathy (dated by TCRdb to about 2019). Library generation was performed with multiplex PCR. The sequencing machine was an Illumina HiSeq 2000. TCR beta CDR3 regions were amplified from RNA transcripts. The TCR CDR3 was subjected to a first round of RT-PCR using the HTBI primer set and the Qiagen OneStep RT-PCR kit. The raw public reads went through TCRdb reprocessing: fastp at Q25, MiXCR clone calling, in-frame beta chains kept. Rows matching on CDR3 protein sequence are summarized as one entry with the most common DNA and genes. Here the sample has fewer than 900,000 distinct CDR3 sequences; around 20% occur a single time. Around 17% of the sample lies in the top ten. The specimen sequenced was blood. The source is a woman aged 45-65 years with Graves' hyperthyroidism that later progressed to Graves' ophthalmopathy.

Ten or more counts support this clonotype. This chain links TRBV5-8 with TRBJ1-2, with TRBD1 matching 8 bases. V was pared by 0 bases and J by 0 bases, with 4 bases of the junction left unmatched. This CDR3 has 16 amino acids. Per germline, CDR1 SGHTS and CDR2 YDEGEE. The DNA of the CDR3 is TGTGCCAGCAGCTTGGTGGGACAGGAAGCTAACTATGGCTACACCTTC. Translating it yields CASSLVGQEANYGYTF.

A few counts support this clonotype. The CDR3 loop reads CASSLLDSRSGYTF. For the CDR3, the DNA is TGTGCCAGCTCACTCCTGGACAGCCGGAGCGGCTACACCTTC. The chain recombines TRBV18 with TRBJ1-2, with TRBD1 as a possible D gene (6 bases). The V gene's germline CDR1 is KGHSH and CDR2 LQKENI. The CDR3 covers 14 residues. V dropped 4 bases and J dropped 8 bases, with 17 bases sitting between them.

There are a few counts of this clonotype. The V gene is TRBV5-4, the J gene TRBJ1-1, with D uncertain. Germline CDR1 and CDR2: SGHNT and YYREEE (reference sequence). Trimming took 4 bases from V and 3 from J, leaving 13 bases between them. This CDR3 is built from 14 residues. The CDR3 sequence: CASSRLVGHTEAFF. CDR3 nucleotides: TGTGCCAGCAGCCGCCTTGTCGGGCACACTGAAGCTTTCTTT.

In this sample, this clonotype turned up many times. The J gene is TRBJ2-7, the V gene TRBV6-1, with 10 nucleotides matching TRBD2. CDR3 length equals 12 residues. Looked up from germline, CDR1 is MNHNS and CDR2 is SASEGT. Unmatched junction bases numbered 8, after V lost 11 bases and J lost 7 bases. CDR3 sequence reads: CAASGGATEQYF. CDR3 nucleotide sequence: TGTGCCGCCAGCGGGGGGGCCACGGAGCAGTACTTC.

This clonotype was recorded a few times. The chain is built from TRBV4-2 and TRBJ1-2; TRBD1 agrees at 8 bases. The V gene's germline CDR1 is LGHNA and CDR2 YNFKEQ. CDR3 length: 15 residues. V shed 5 bases, J shed 4 bases, and the junction held 9 bases outside the gene matches. CDR3 in amino acids: CASSVRDRTTYGYTF. For the CDR3, the DNA is TGTGCCAGCAGCGTCCGGGACAGGACAACCTATGGCTACACCTTC.

This clonotype has a count of ten or more. The chain uses TRBV3-1 and TRBJ2-2, with TRBD2 matching 7 bases. CDR1 and CDR2 from the germline V gene are LGHDT and YNNKEL (reference sequence). This CDR3 contains 14 residues. The V segment lost 4 bases and the J segment 6 bases; nucleotides outside the gene matches: 5. The CDR3 sequence is CASSLRTSSGELFF. The CDR3 bases are TGTGCCAGCAGCCTCCGGACTAGTTCCGGGGAGCTGTTTTTT.

This clonotype was observed many times. The rearrangement joins TRBV10-2 to TRBJ1-1; maybe TRBD1 (6 bases). Per the germline V gene, CDR1 is WSHSY and CDR2 is SAAADI. Deletions cut 5 bases from V and 7 bases from J, with 17 bases between. The CDR3 is 14 amino acids. CDR3 in amino acids: CASSSTGTTIEAFF. CDR3 sequence (DNA): TGCGCCAGCAGTTCGACCGGGACAACGATTGAAGCTTTCTTT.

This clonotype has a handful of counts. The chain couples TRBV3-1 to TRBJ1-2; TRBD1 might be the D (5 bases). Germline V gene data show CDR1 as LGHDT and CDR2 as YNNKEL (reference sequence). Between the trimmed V and J ends, which lost 2 bases and 9 bases, there was a span of 16 bases. This CDR3 contains 14 residues. This chain's CDR3 is CASSQMGTRASYTF. The DNA of the CDR3 is TGTGCCAGCAGCCAAATGGGGACTCGGGCGAGCTACACCTTC.

This clonotype was recorded at least ten times. The chain combines TRBV11-2 with TRBJ2-1; 7 nucleotides agree with TRBD1. Germline CDR1 SGHAT, CDR2 FQNNGV. CDR3 length equals 17 residues. Germline trimming cut 5 bases from V and 0 bases from J; bases unmatched to any gene: 10. Here the CDR3 reads CASSVGQTLSSYNEQFF. The CDR3 DNA reads as TGTGCCAGCAGCGTGGGACAGACCCTTAGCTCCTACAATGAGCAGTTCTTC.

This clonotype was observed a few times. The chain is built from TRBV6-1 and TRBJ2-2; 8 bases are shared with TRBD1. CDR3 length equals 14 residues. Germline V gene lookup returns CDR1 MNHNS and CDR2 SASEGT. The junction had 8 bases not matched to a gene; V was cut back by 7 bases and J by 7 bases. The CDR3 is CASKPQGAVGELFF. CDR3 bases: TGTGCCAGCAAGCCGCAGGGGGCGGTCGGGGAGCTGTTTTTT.

In this sample, this clonotype turned up a few times. The V call is TRBV29-1, the J call TRBJ2-5; no clear D gene. This CDR3 is 13 amino acids long. Germline CDR1 reads SQVTM; CDR2 reads ANQGSEA. V lost 3 bases, J lost 2 bases, and 10 bases lay in between. CDR3 nucleotides: TGCAGCGTTGACTACGAAATACAAGAGACCCAGTACTTC. Protein product: CSVDYEIQETQYF.

The chain employs TRBV6-1 and TRBJ1-5, with 10 bases matching TRBD1. The CDR3 extends over 15 amino acids. The trim removed 6 bases at V and 5 bases at J, leaving 7 bases unmatched. Germline V gene lookup returns CDR1 MNHNS and CDR2 SASEGT. This chain's CDR3 is CASRGGQGSYQPQHF. CDR3 nucleotide sequence: TGTGCCAGCAGGGGGGGACAGGGGTCGTATCAGCCCCAGCATTTT.

The rearrangement links TRBV6-1 to TRBJ1-1, with TRBD1 matching 7 bases. With V trimmed by 7 bases and J by 0 bases, 11 bases remained unmatched. Germline V lookup: CDR1 MNHNS, CDR2 SASEGT. The CDR3 is 16 residues long. The CDR3 loop is CASKEGAFSLNTEAFF. CDR3 nucleotides: TGTGCCAGCAAGGAGGGGGCCTTTAGTTTGAACACTGAAGCTTTCTTT.

This clonotype was counted ten times or more. The chain has TRBV12-3 or TRBV12-4 and TRBJ1-2; D gene uncertain. There are 14 residues in the CDR3. V gave up 4 bases and J gave up 3 bases, with 12 bases separating them. The CDR3 reads CASSYDPTDYGYTF. The DNA of the CDR3 is TGTGCCAGCAGTTACGACCCGACGGACTATGGCTACACCTTC.

This rearrangement joins TRBV6-1 to TRBJ2-1; 10 bases fit TRBD2. Germline V gene lookup returns CDR1 MNHNS and CDR2 SASEGT. Unmatched junction bases numbered 8, after V lost 7 bases and J lost 5 bases. The CDR3 is 15 amino acids. The CDR3, as DNA: TGTGCCAGCATCTCGGTTACTAGCGGGAACAATGAGCAGTTCTTC. Translating it yields CASISVTSGNNEQFF.

This clonotype came up a few times. The V call is TRBV5-6, the J call TRBJ2-7; the match to TRBD1 covers 10 bases. Germline CDR1 is SGHDT and CDR2 is YYEEEE. The CDR3 contains 14 residues. V was clipped by 5 bases and J by 5 bases; unmatched bases: 7. The CDR3 region has the DNA TGTGCCAGCAGGTCGACAGGGGGCCTGAACGAGCAGTACTTC. Its protein is CASRSTGGLNEQYF.

This clonotype showed up many times. The genes are TRBV7-2 and TRBJ2-1, with D possibly matching TRBD1 (5 bases). CDR1 and CDR2 (germline): SGHTA, FQGNSA. V lost 3 bases to trimming and J lost 3 bases, with 12 bases between them. There are 15 residues in the CDR3. In DNA form, the CDR3 reads TGTGCCAGCAGCTTGGGGCGTGGGTTCTACAATGAGCAGTTCTTC. Its translation: CASSLGRGFYNEQFF.

This clonotype appeared a few times. V gene TRBV20-1 combines with J gene TRBJ1-2; D is unresolved. CDR3 length: 11 amino acids. From germline, CDR1 is DFQATT and CDR2 SNEGSKA (reference sequence). The V and J ends lost 6 bases and 2 bases respectively, with 7 bases between them. This CDR3 reads CSAGSNYGYTF. As DNA, the CDR3 is TGCAGTGCAGGGTCGAACTATGGCTACACCTTC.

This clonotype has a count of ten or more. V is TRBV6-1 and J is TRBJ1-1; D might be TRBD1 (5 bases). Germline assignment: CDR1 MNHNS and CDR2 SASEGT. The CDR3 extends over 13 amino acids. Trimming left V 2 bases short and J 10 bases short, with 14 bases between. CDR3 loop: CASSETQGLGAFF. CDR3 in DNA: TGTGCCAGCAGTGAAACTCAGGGCTTGGGAGCTTTCTTT.